This T cell receptor (beta chain) was sequenced during a study of T cells after yellow fever vaccination. Study-level points and caveats: Clones that expanded after primary vaccination mostly reappeared after the booster (roughly 95% CD4, 88% CD8). High-abundance clonotypes from the bulk population could contaminate FACS-sorted repertoires. Clonotypes found in both CD4 and CD8 compartments made up a small share.

This clonotype was observed a handful of times. The antigen is unknown. V was pared by 3 bases and J by 1 base, with 14 bases between. In germline, CDR1 is MNHEY, CDR2 SMNVEV (reference sequence). The CDR3 contains 16 residues. 5'RACE template switching produced TCR cDNA carrying a universal primer site and UMIs. TCRdb re-called the 5' RACE reads through MiXCR, storing one row per CDR3 protein. The sample shows hundreds of thousands of distinct CDR3 sequences, 3.6% of them seen only once. The chain is built from TRBV27 and TRBJ2-3, with D hard to call. Specimen: PBMCs, collected on the day of the yellow fever booster vaccination. The source is a man aged 18 to 29 who received the YFV17D yellow fever vaccine. As DNA, the CDR3 is TGTGCCAGCAGTTTCCGGTCTAGACCCCGCACAGATACGCAGTATTTT. This codes for CASSFRSRPRTDTQYF.